A single sample is the source of the 16 T cell receptor beta chains below, sequenced in a study of cytomegalovirus exposure and HLA in healthy donors (dated by TCRdb to 2017 to 2019). Library prep was done by the immunoSEQ multiplex PCR assay. A mixture of 60 forward primers for TCR Vbeta segments and 13 reverse primers for TCR Jbeta segments was used in the multiplex PCR. In TCRdb, the immuneACCESS table is reduced to in-frame sequences with V and J assigned. These tables do not hold every clone; where another copy was compared, an unresolved V gene accounts for under half, and the others remain unexplained. The sample yields about 190,000 clones; over 70% were counted once. The top ten clones comprise 1.2% of the sample. The material sequenced was PBMCs. The source is a boy aged 2 to 9 in good health and CMV-seronegative.

The chain uses TRBV4-1 and TRBJ1-2; perhaps TRBD1 as D (5 bases). Germline V lookup: CDR1 MGHRA, CDR2 YSYEKL. V was trimmed by 0 bases and J by 7 bases, leaving 18 bases between them. This CDR3 region has 16 residues. CDR3 loop: CASSQDTPRQGGGYTF. The CDR3 DNA sequence: TGCGCCAGCAGCCAAGATACGCCCCGGCAGGGAGGTGGCTACACCTTC.

The chain employs TRBV28 and TRBJ2-1; TRBD2 agrees at 9 bases. Germline CDR1 and CDR2: MDHEN and SYDVKM. The CDR3 extends over 16 amino acids. V dropped 5 bases and J dropped 6; count of bases not matched to a gene: 11. CDR3 region: CASSPRGGREANEQFF. The CDR3 DNA is TGTGCCAGCAGTCCGCGGGGGGGGCGGGAGGCCAATGAGCAGTTCTTC.

The genes are TRBV7-8 and TRBJ2-1, with a possible D match to TRBD2 (6 bases). The CDR3 sequence is 15 residues long. Germline CDR1 and CDR2: SGHVS and FQNEAQ. V was cut by 5 bases and J by 3 bases, with 14 bases left in between. CDR3 coding DNA: TGTGCCAGCAGCCTGGCGGGGAGTATCTACAATGAGCAGTTCTTC. It encodes CASSLAGSIYNEQFF. Combining the CDR3 with reference TRBV7-8 and TRBJ2-1 gives the whole variable domain GAGVSQSPRYKVAKRGQDVALRCDPISGHVSLFWYQQALGQGPEFLTYFQNEAQLDKSGLPSDRFFAERPEGSVSTLKIQRTQQEDSAVYLCASSLAGSIYNEQFFGPGTRLTVL.

The chain employs TRBV5-1 and TRBJ2-3, with TRBD2 identical over 15 bases. The CDR3 has 15 amino acids. Germline V CDR1 and CDR2: SGHRS, YFSETQ. Unmatched junction bases numbered 3, after V lost 4 bases and J lost 6 bases. CDR3 sequence reads: CASSTGTSGRDTQYF. CDR3 nucleotide sequence: TGCGCCAGCAGCACCGGGACTAGCGGGAGGGATACGCAGTATTTT.

J is TRBJ2-7 and V is TRBV5-1; TRBD1 aligns across 8 bases. The CDR3 has 13 amino acids. Germline lookup yields CDR1 SGHRS and CDR2 YFSETQ. V shed 4 bases and J 6 bases; nucleotides not matched to a gene: 6. CDR3 in DNA: TGCGCCAGCAGCGCACGACAGGGGTTCGAGCAGTACTTC. Translation gives CASSARQGFEQYF.

This clone was found once. The gene calls are TRBV7-9 and TRBJ2-1; 8 bases agree with TRBD1. V lost 1 base, J lost 5 bases, and 4 bases stayed unmatched. In germline, CDR1 is SEHNR, CDR2 FQNEAQ (reference sequence). The CDR3 sequence is 15 residues long. CDR3 sequence reads: CASSLVQGVDNEQFF. Written as DNA, the CDR3 is TGTGCCAGCAGCTTAGTACAGGGGGTCGACAATGAGCAGTTCTTC.

The chain has TRBV7-2 and TRBJ2-3; 14 bases fit TRBD2. The CDR3 sequence is 19 residues long. The V and J ends lost 2 bases and 2 bases, in that order; junction bases with no gene match: 9. Per germline, CDR1 SGHTA and CDR2 FQGNSA. The CDR3 DNA follows: TGTGCCAGCAGCTTACCGAGGGGACTAGCGGGGGTATCCACAGATACGCAGTATTTT. This codes for CASSLPRGLAGVSTDTQYF.

The chain joins TRBV15 to TRBJ2-5; maybe TRBD2 (5 bases). Germline V gene lookup returns CDR1 LNHNV and CDR2 YYDKDF (reference sequence). The V end was cut by 3 bases, the J end by 0 bases, with 8 bases between. There are 14 residues in the CDR3. The CDR3 region has the DNA TGTGCCACCAGCAGTTCGGGATACCAAGAGACCCAGTACTTC. It encodes CATSSSGYQETQYF. Full variable domain (remainder filled in from reference TRBV15 and TRBJ2-5): DAMVIQNPRYQVTQFGKPVTLSCSQTLNHNVMYWYQQKSSQAPKLLFHYYDKDFNNEADTPDNFQSRRPNTSFCFLDIRSPGLGDTAMYLCATSSSGYQETQYFGPGTRLLVL.

The chain carries TRBV9 and TRBJ1-2; no clear D. The V end was cut by 3 bases, the J end by 2 bases, with 17 bases between. Germline assignment: CDR1 SGDLS and CDR2 YYNGEE. The CDR3 has 16 residues. The CDR3 reads CASSGARPSKNYGYTF. The CDR3 DNA reads as TGTGCCAGCAGCGGGGCCAGGCCGAGCAAGAACTATGGCTACACCTTC.

The V gene is TRBV4-2, the J gene TRBJ2-5; tentatively, D is TRBD2 (6 bases). The V gene's germline CDR1 is LGHNA and CDR2 YNFKEQ. CDR3 length equals 15 residues. The V gene lost 0 bases and the J gene lost 3 bases, with 11 bases spanning the gap. The CDR3 DNA is TGTGCCAGCAGCCAAGAACCGGGAGAGGAAGAGACCCAGTACTTC. Translation gives CASSQEPGEEETQYF.

The V call is TRBV19, the J call TRBJ1-2; 7 nucleotides line up with TRBD1. The CDR3 consists of 12 residues. Germline lookup yields CDR1 LNHDA and CDR2 SQIVND (reference sequence). After removal of 4 bases from V and 8 bases from J, the junction contained 4 bases not matched to a gene. CDR3 sequence: CASSTGGRGYTF. The CDR3 coding sequence is TGTGCCAGTAGTACAGGGGGACGGGGCTACACCTTC.

The J gene is TRBJ2-7, the V gene TRBV10-3; 9 nucleotides match TRBD2. This CDR3 spans 18 amino acids. Germline loops: CDR1 ENHRY, CDR2 SYGVKD. V was pared by 0 bases and J by 2 bases, with 11 bases of the junction left unmatched. The CDR3 nucleotides read TGTGCCATCAGTGAGTCGAGAAGGGGCGGGAGGGGCCCCTACGAGCAGTACTTC. Translation gives CAISESRRGGRGPYEQYF.

The rearrangement joins TRBV7-2 to TRBJ2-4, with 16 bases aligning to TRBD2. CDR1 is SGHTA, CDR2 FQGNSA, per germline. V dropped 0 bases and J dropped 8; count of bases not matched to a gene: 4. CDR3 length equals 17 residues. CDR3 sequence: CASSLAGTSGGVDIQYF. The CDR3 nucleotides read TGTGCCAGCAGCTTAGCCGGGACTAGCGGGGGGGTAGACATTCAGTACTTC.

A word on this clone: An end of the junction differs from the germline gene, which may be a read error. J is TRBJ1-1 and V is TRBV6-5; D is unresolved. The CDR3 covers 15 residues. Germline loops: CDR1 MNHEY, CDR2 SVGAGI. The CDR3, as DNA: TGTGCCAGCAGTTACTCGAAGACACAGAACACTGGAGCTTTCTTT. Its protein product is CASSYSKTQNTGAFF.

The rearrangement uses TRBV5-4 and TRBJ2-5; the D gene is possibly TRBD2 (5 bases). Between the trimmed V and J ends, which lost 2 bases and 4 bases, there was a span of 12 bases. The CDR3 contains 14 residues. The germline gives CDR1 SGHNT, CDR2 YYREEE (reference sequence). The CDR3 loop reads CASSLVSAGETQYF. CDR3 sequence (DNA): TGTGCCAGCAGCTTAGTTTCGGCGGGAGAGACCCAGTACTTC.

This chain links TRBV15 with TRBJ1-1; D is unclear. CDR1 and CDR2 from the germline V gene are LNHNV and YYDKDF (reference sequence). CDR3 size: 12 residues. The V end was cut by 0 bases, the J end by 4 bases, with 3 bases between. The CDR3 DNA is TGTGCCACCAGCAGAGACGGCACTGAAGCTTTCTTT. Amino acids: CATSRDGTEAFF.